Sequencing of this TCR beta chain was carried out in a study of cytomegalovirus exposure and HLA in healthy donors. Study summary: The approximately 130 validation repertoires were reported in a later analysis to have been generated on the same platform as the 666 first-cohort repertoires. Broader study findings: It was 150 to 200 TCR beta chains that were listed as cytomegalovirus-associated.

CDR1 is MDHEN, CDR2 SYDVKM, per germline. V was cut by 6 bases and J by 1 base, with 15 bases left in between. This CDR3 comprises 15 residues. Using immunoSEQ multiplex PCR, the repertoire was profiled, and TCRdb retains in-frame clones only, with some absent. The table lists 100,000 to 150,000 clones, nearly 90% of them singletons. With respect to this clone: Its antigen is unknown.

The sample consisted of PBMCs. This receptor was obtained from a man aged 25-40 years in good health and CMV-seronegative. The rearrangement joins TRBV28 to TRBJ1-2; unclear D gene. The CDR3 DNA sequence: TGTGCCAGCAGCTTGATGGGAGGGCGTAACTATGGCTACACCTTC. It is translated as CASSLMGGRNYGYTF.